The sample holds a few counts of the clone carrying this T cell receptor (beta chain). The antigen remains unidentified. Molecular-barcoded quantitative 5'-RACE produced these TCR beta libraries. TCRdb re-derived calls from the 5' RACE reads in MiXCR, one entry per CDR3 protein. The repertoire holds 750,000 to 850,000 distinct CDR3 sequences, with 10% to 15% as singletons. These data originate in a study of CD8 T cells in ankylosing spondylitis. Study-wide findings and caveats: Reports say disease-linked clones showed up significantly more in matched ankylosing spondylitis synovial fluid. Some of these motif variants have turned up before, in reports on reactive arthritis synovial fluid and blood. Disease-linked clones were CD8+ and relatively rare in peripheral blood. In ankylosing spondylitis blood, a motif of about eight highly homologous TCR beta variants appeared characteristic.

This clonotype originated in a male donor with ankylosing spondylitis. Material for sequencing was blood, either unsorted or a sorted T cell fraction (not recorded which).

The DNA of the CDR3 is TGCGCCAGCAGCCTCCACCCGACAGTAAACTATGGCTACACCTTC. It encodes CASSLHPTVNYGYTF. The chain has TRBV5-1 and TRBJ1-2; perhaps TRBD1 as D (5 bases). The CDR3 has 15 residues. Trimming pared 4 bases from V and 2 bases from J, leaving 15 bases between. Germline CDR1 reads SGHRS; CDR2 reads YFSETQ.